These 32 T cell receptor beta chains originate from one sample sequenced in a study of blood T cell repertoires in COVID-19. Assay: immunoSEQ multiplex PCR; the TCRdb copy retains only in-frame clones and omits some. The repertoire has about 74,000 clones, 88% of them found once; the top ten carry around 4.8%. The sequenced sample consisted of peripheral blood. Receptor source: an elderly woman with acute or convalescent COVID-19.

The V and J genes are TRBV7-9 and TRBJ1-2, with D maybe TRBD1 (6 bases). The CDR3 has 15 residues. V lost 3 bases, J lost 5 bases, and 16 bases lay in between. Germline CDR1 and CDR2: SEHNR and FQNEAQ (reference sequence). CDR3 in amino acids: CASSLVGTWRYGYTF. DNA for the CDR3: TGTGCCAGCAGCTTGGTCGGGACATGGCGATATGGCTACACCTTC.

The V call is TRBV24-1, the J call TRBJ2-2; perhaps TRBD1 as D (5 bases). In germline, CDR1 is KGHDR, CDR2 SFDVKD. The length of the CDR3 is 12 residues. V was cut by 9 bases and J by 2 bases, with 6 bases left in between. CDR3 DNA: TGTGCCACCGGACAAAACACCGGGGAGCTGTTTTTT. This encodes CATGQNTGELFF.

The chain combines TRBV21-1 with TRBJ2-7; the DNA was not used to check the table's D call, TRBD1. TRBV21-1 is flagged as a pseudogene. CDR3 length: 16 residues. CDR3 nucleotide sequence: TGTGCCAGCAGCTGGCGCAAAAGTCGGGACAGAGACGAGCAGTACTTC. Translating it yields CASSWRKSRDRDEQYF.

The chain has TRBV28 and TRBJ1-2; no reliable D call. Trimming left V 7 bases short and J 7 bases short, with 13 bases between. The CDR3 contains 12 residues. CDR1 is MDHEN, CDR2 SYDVKM, per germline. DNA of the CDR3: TGTGCCAGCACCCCGGGAGGTGGTGGCTACACCTTC. Its translation: CASTPGGGGYTF.

The chain couples TRBV20-1 to TRBJ2-7; 7 bases map to TRBD1. J was trimmed by 3 bases and V by 3 bases; bases with no gene match: 2. Germline V gives CDR1 DFQATT, CDR2 SNEGSKA (reference sequence). The CDR3 consists of 12 residues. In DNA, the CDR3 is TGCAGTGCTAGTCCAGGGGGCTACGAGCAGTACTTC. Its protein is CSASPGGYEQYF.

The chain is built from TRBV5-6 and TRBJ1-3; D is undetermined. V lost 0 bases and J lost 2, with 6 bases in between. Germline lookup yields CDR1 SGHDT and CDR2 YYEEEE. The CDR3 sequence is 14 residues long. The CDR3 is CASSLGRTGNTIYF. The DNA of the CDR3 is TGTGCCAGCAGCTTGGGGAGGACTGGAAACACCATATATTTT.

This clone was seen just once. This chain connects TRBV6-1 to TRBJ2-7; 9 bases fit TRBD1. V lost 0 bases, J lost 7 bases, and 7 bases stayed unmatched. The CDR3 length is 15 residues. Germline lookup yields CDR1 MNHNS and CDR2 SASEGT. CDR3: CASSEAVQGAGEQYF. The CDR3 DNA sequence: TGTGCCAGCAGTGAAGCAGTACAGGGGGCAGGTGAGCAGTACTTC.

The rearrangement joins TRBV10-2 to TRBJ1-1; TRBD1 is a possible D gene (5 bases). This CDR3 is 14 amino acids long. Trimming shortened V by 6 bases and J by 0 bases, and 11 bases separated the two germline ends. Germline V gives CDR1 WSHSY, CDR2 SAAADI. CDR3 bases: TGCGCCAGCAGCCTTGGGGGGTTGAACACTGAAGCTTTCTTT. This encodes CASSLGGLNTEAFF.

This clone is a singleton in its sample. The V and J genes are TRBV3-1 (or the pseudogene TRBV3-2) and TRBJ2-5, with 10 positions matching TRBD1. Germline V CDR1 and CDR2: LGHDT, YNNKEL (reference sequence). V lost 5 bases to trimming and J lost 2 bases; unmatched junction nucleotides: 8. The CDR3 loop spans 16 amino acids. The CDR3 loop reads CASSEMGQGLQETQYF. The CDR3 nucleotides read TGTGCCAGCAGCGAAATGGGACAGGGGTTACAAGAGACCCAGTACTTC.

V is TRBV7-2 and J is TRBJ2-3; the match to TRBD2 covers 11 bases. With V trimmed by 1 base and J by 2 bases, 11 bases remained unmatched. CDR1 and CDR2 from the germline V gene are SGHTA and FQGNSA. The CDR3 totals 19 residues. The DNA for the CDR3 is TGTGCCAGCAGCTTAGAGGTAGCGGGGGGGCCATGGTCCACAGATACGCAGTATTTT. Translating gives CASSLEVAGGPWSTDTQYF.

CDR3 protein: CASSPNPGTALSQPQHF. The CDR3 DNA follows: TGTGCCAGCAGCCCTAATCCCGGGACAGCCTTAAGTCAGCCCCAGCATTTT. The chain couples TRBV6-2 or TRBV6-3 to TRBJ1-5, with 7 bases fitting TRBD1. V gave up 6 bases and J gave up 6 bases; unmatched junction bases: 17. The CDR3 has 17 amino acids. The V gene's germline CDR1 is MNHEY and CDR2 SVGEGT.

The gene calls are TRBV7-2 and TRBJ2-3; D is unclear. Germline CDR1 SGHTA, CDR2 FQGNSA. V was trimmed by 5 bases and J by 5 bases, leaving 8 bases between them. The CDR3 consists of 12 residues. CDR3 sequence reads: CASSPSGDTQYF. The DNA of the CDR3 is TGTGCCAGCAGCCCCTCGGGAGATACGCAGTATTTT.

The CDR3 nucleotides are TGTGCCAGCAGCCGCGGACAGGGAAATGAGCAGTTCTTC. As protein: CASSRGQGNEQFF. The J gene is TRBJ2-1, the V gene TRBV12-3 or TRBV12-4; 8 bases are a match to TRBD1. With 6 bases clipped from V and 7 bases from J, the junction kept 5 bases outside the gene matches. The CDR3 totals 13 residues.

The chain uses TRBV7-3 and TRBJ2-3; D remains unclear. V was pared by 2 bases and J by 0 bases, with 9 bases between. Looked up from germline, CDR1 is SGHTA and CDR2 is FQGTGA. The CDR3 consists of 15 residues. CDR3 nucleotides: TGTGCCAGCAGCTTAGGAGTTGAGAGCACAGATACGCAGTATTTT. Its protein is CASSLGVESTDTQYF.

This chain joins TRBV19 and TRBJ2-3, with 9 bases identical to TRBD1. V lost 5 bases and J lost 6; bases outside the gene matches: 12. Germline lookup yields CDR1 LNHDA and CDR2 SQIVND (reference sequence). The CDR3 runs to 16 residues. The CDR3 reads CASSHRDRAPRDTQYF. The CDR3 bases are TGTGCCAGTAGTCACCGGGACAGGGCGCCTCGGGATACGCAGTATTTT.

This chain connects TRBV30 to TRBJ1-2, with no clear D. Trimming shortened V by 1 base and J by 8 bases, and 11 bases separated the two germline ends. CDR3 length: 12 residues. Looked up from germline, CDR1 is GTSNPN and CDR2 is SVGIG (reference sequence). The CDR3 region is CAWSGAPGGYTF. The CDR3 DNA is TGTGCCTGGAGTGGGGCCCCAGGAGGCTACACCTTC.

This chain joins TRBV5-6 and TRBJ1-2; no clear D. This CDR3 has 16 amino acids. V lost 5 bases to trimming and J lost 0 bases, with 17 bases between them. Germline lookup yields CDR1 SGHDT and CDR2 YYEEEE. CDR3 bases: TGTGCCAGCAGGATCACGATCCAGACATCTAACTATGGCTACACCTTC. Amino acids: CASRITIQTSNYGYTF.

V gene TRBV2 combines with J gene TRBJ2-7; TRBD2 is a possible D gene (6 bases). Germline CDR1 SNHLY, CDR2 FYNNEI. This CDR3 region has 14 residues. Trimming stripped 5 bases from V and 2 bases from J, with 13 bases between. Here the CDR3 DNA reads TGTGCCAGCAGTTTTAGCGGTTCAGCCTACGAGCAGTACTTC. Its translation is CASSFSGSAYEQYF.

This chain joins TRBV18 and TRBJ2-2; the D gene is possibly TRBD1 (5 bases). Germline assignment: CDR1 KGHSH and CDR2 LQKENI. The CDR3 runs to 17 residues. The V end was cut by 2 bases, the J end by 3 bases, with 16 bases between. CDR3 protein: CASSPTLLGADTGELFF. CDR3 sequence (DNA): TGTGCCAGCTCACCAACCCTTCTTGGGGCCGACACCGGGGAGCTGTTTTTT.

This chain links TRBV18 with TRBJ1-1; 8 positions agree with TRBD1. Germline assignment: CDR1 KGHSH and CDR2 LQKENI. V was clipped by 2 bases and J by 4 bases; unmatched bases: 3. CDR3 length: 14 amino acids. Here the CDR3 reads CASSPYRGATEAFF. The CDR3 DNA reads as TGTGCCAGCTCACCATACAGGGGGGCCACTGAAGCTTTCTTT.

The chain recombines TRBV5-5 with TRBJ1-5, with 7 bases lining up with TRBD1. CDR1 and CDR2 (germline): SGHKS, YYEKEE (reference sequence). This CDR3 region has 15 residues. Trimming removed 4 bases from V and 3 bases from J; junction bases left unmatched: 7. CDR3 nucleotide sequence: TGTGCCAGCAGCCTACGACAGGGAAACAATCAGCCCCAGCATTTT. It is translated as CASSLRQGNNQPQHF.

The V call is TRBV19, the J call TRBJ2-7; D ambiguous. Looked up from germline, CDR1 is LNHDA and CDR2 is SQIVND (reference sequence). V was clipped by 0 bases and J by 3 bases, with 12 bases between them. This CDR3 has 15 amino acids. The chain's CDR3 is CASSIDRWRNYEQYF. As DNA, the CDR3 is TGTGCCAGTAGTATAGATCGGTGGCGGAACTACGAGCAGTACTTC.

The genes are TRBV6-1 and TRBJ1-2; the D is unclear. The length of the CDR3 is 14 residues. Looked up from germline, CDR1 is MNHNS and CDR2 is SASEGT. Trimming removed 3 bases at V and 0 bases at J, with 8 bases between. The DNA of the CDR3 is TGTGCCAGCAGTGAGTCAGGTACTAACTATGGCTACACCTTC. It is translated as CASSESGTNYGYTF.

This rearrangement joins TRBV19 to TRBJ2-1, with D possibly matching TRBD2 (7 bases). The length of the CDR3 is 17 residues. Deletions cut 7 bases from V and 2 bases from J, with 21 bases between. Germline V gene sequence: CDR1 LNHDA, CDR2 SQIVND (reference sequence). The CDR3 DNA sequence: TGTGCCAGTATGGGAGGGGGGAGTAGGTTGACCTACAATGAGCAGTTCTTC. Translating gives CASMGGGSRLTYNEQFF.

The V and J genes are TRBV6-4 and TRBJ2-1, with TRBD2 as a possible D gene (5 bases). This CDR3 contains 15 residues. V gave up 4 bases and J gave up 2 bases, with 12 bases separating them. Germline CDR1 reads MRHNA; CDR2 reads SNTAGT. CDR3 coding DNA: TGTGCCAGCAGTGTAGAGGGAGACACCTACAATGAGCAGTTCTTC. This sequence encodes CASSVEGDTYNEQFF.

This clone occurred once. The chain is built from TRBV30 and TRBJ1-2; TRBD1 might be the D (5 bases). V was pared by 8 bases and J by 6 bases, with 19 bases between. Germline V lookup: CDR1 GTSNPN, CDR2 SVGIG (reference sequence). The CDR3 sequence is 13 residues long. The CDR3 sequence: CASAWRGLNGYTF. For the CDR3, the DNA is TGTGCCAGTGCTTGGCGGGGCCTCAATGGCTACACCTTC.

The chain links TRBV3-1 (or the pseudogene TRBV3-2) to TRBJ2-7, with D perhaps matching TRBD2 (6 bases). Per the germline V gene, CDR1 is LGHDT and CDR2 is YNNKEL (reference sequence). The CDR3 length is 12 residues. Trimming cost V 2 bases and J 4 bases, with 6 bases left between them. The CDR3 DNA sequence: TGTGCCAGCAGCCAACGGGGGTACGAGCAGTACTTC. Amino acid sequence: CASSQRGYEQYF.

This clone is labeled medium-sized. The rearrangement links TRBV27 to TRBJ2-7; 8 nucleotides line up with TRBD1. Germline loops: CDR1 MNHEY, CDR2 SMNVEV (reference sequence). This CDR3 contains 14 residues. V lost 5 bases and J lost 4; bases outside the gene matches: 7. CDR3 bases: TGTGCCAGCAGTCTGCGGACAGGGAGGTACGAGCAGTACTTC. Amino acids: CASSLRTGRYEQYF.

The table lists this clone with a count of one. J is TRBJ2-3 and V is TRBV2; 7 nucleotides agree with TRBD1. With 2 bases clipped from V and 5 bases from J, the junction kept 4 bases outside the gene matches. The CDR3 contains 14 residues. From germline, CDR1 is SNHLY and CDR2 FYNNEI. The CDR3 reads CASSELGGKDTQYF. The DNA for the CDR3 is TGTGCCAGCAGTGAATTAGGGGGCAAAGATACGCAGTATTTT.

The chain is built from TRBV5-1 and TRBJ2-5; tentative D call: TRBD2 (5 bases). Trimming left V 6 bases short and J 3 bases short, with 18 bases between. This CDR3 spans 15 amino acids. CDR1 is SGHRS, CDR2 YFSETQ, per germline. The CDR3 is CASTPGRRREETQYF. The CDR3 region has the DNA TGCGCCAGCACTCCCGGTAGGAGGAGAGAAGAGACCCAGTACTTC.

The V gene is TRBV2, the J gene TRBJ1-6; D is undetermined. The germline gives CDR1 SNHLY, CDR2 FYNNEI. CDR3 size: 12 residues. The V end was cut by 7 bases, the J end by 5 bases, with 6 bases between. The CDR3 region has the DNA TGTGCCAGCAATCCAAATAATTCACCCCTCCACTTT. This gives the protein CASNPNNSPLHF.

This clone was seen a handful of times. The chain links TRBV19 to TRBJ2-1, with 12 nucleotides matching TRBD2. The junction had 15 bases not matched to a gene; V was cut back by 3 bases and J by 0 bases. CDR1 and CDR2 (germline): LNHDA, SQIVND (reference sequence). This CDR3 spans 21 amino acids. CDR3 sequence reads: CASSISNAGLAGPNSYNEQFF. In nucleotides, the CDR3 is TGTGCCAGTAGTATCAGTAACGCTGGACTAGCGGGACCCAACTCCTACAATGAGCAGTTCTTC.